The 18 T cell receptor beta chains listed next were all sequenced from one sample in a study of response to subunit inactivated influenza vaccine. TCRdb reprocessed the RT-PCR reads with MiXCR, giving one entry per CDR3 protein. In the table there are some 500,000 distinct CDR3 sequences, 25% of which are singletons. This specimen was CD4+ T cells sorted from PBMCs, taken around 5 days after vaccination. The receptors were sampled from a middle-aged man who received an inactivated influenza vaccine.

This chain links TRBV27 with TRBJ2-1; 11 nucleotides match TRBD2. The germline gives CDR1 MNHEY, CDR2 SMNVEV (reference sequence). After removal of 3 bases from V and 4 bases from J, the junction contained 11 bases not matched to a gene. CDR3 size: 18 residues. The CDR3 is CASSFRSLLAGAYNEQFF. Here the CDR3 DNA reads TGTGCCAGCAGTTTCAGAAGCTTACTAGCGGGAGCATACAATGAGCAGTTCTTC.

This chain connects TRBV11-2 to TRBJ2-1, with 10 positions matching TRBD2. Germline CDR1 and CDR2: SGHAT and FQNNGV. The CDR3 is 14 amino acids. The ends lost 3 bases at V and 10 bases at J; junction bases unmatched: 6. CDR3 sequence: CASSFSGGPMEQFF. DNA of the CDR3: TGTGCCAGCAGCTTTAGCGGGGGGCCAATGGAGCAGTTCTTC.

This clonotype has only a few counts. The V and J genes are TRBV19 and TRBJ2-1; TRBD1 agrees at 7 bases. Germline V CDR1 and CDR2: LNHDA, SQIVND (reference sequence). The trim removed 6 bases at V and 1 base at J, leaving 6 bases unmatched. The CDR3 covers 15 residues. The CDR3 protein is CASSQQGKSYNEQFF. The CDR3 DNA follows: TGTGCCAGTAGCCAACAGGGGAAGTCCTACAATGAGCAGTTCTTC. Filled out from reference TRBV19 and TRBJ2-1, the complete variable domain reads DGGITQSPKYLFRKEGQNVTLSCEQNLNHDAMYWYRQDPGQGLRLIYYSQIVNDFQKGDIAEGYSVSREKKESFPLTVTSAQKNPTAFYLCASSQQGKSYNEQFFGPGTRLTVL.

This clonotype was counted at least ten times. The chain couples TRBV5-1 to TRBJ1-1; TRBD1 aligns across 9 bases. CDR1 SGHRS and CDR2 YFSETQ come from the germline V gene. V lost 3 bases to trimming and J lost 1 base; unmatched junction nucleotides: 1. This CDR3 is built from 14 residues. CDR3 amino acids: CASSSGQGNTEAFF. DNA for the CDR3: TGCGCCAGCAGCTCGGGACAGGGGAACACTGAAGCTTTCTTT.

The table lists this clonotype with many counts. DNA of the CDR3: TGTGCCAGCAGTCCGGTTGGGTACGAGCAGTACTTC. Protein product: CASSPVGYEQYF. The genes are TRBV25-1 and TRBJ2-7; D is unclear. The V end was cut by 5 bases, the J end by 4 bases, with 9 bases between. Per germline, CDR1 MGHDK and CDR2 SYGVNS. The CDR3 loop spans 12 amino acids.

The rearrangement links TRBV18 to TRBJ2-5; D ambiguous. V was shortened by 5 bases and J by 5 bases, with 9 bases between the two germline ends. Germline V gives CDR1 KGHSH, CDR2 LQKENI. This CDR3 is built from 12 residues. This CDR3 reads CASSIFRETQYF. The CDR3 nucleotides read TGTGCCAGCTCAATTTTTCGGGAGACCCAGTACTTC.

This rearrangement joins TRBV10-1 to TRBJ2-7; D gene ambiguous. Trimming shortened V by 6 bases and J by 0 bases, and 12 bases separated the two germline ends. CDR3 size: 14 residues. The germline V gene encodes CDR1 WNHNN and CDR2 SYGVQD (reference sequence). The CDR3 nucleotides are TGCGCCAGCAGCCGGACCGTTTCCTCCTACGAGCAGTACTTC. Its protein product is CASSRTVSSYEQYF.

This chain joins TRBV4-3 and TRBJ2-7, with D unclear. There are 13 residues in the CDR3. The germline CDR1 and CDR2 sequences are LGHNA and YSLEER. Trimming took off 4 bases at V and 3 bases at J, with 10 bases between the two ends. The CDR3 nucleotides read TGCGCCAGCAGCCGAGGCACTTACTACGAGCAGTACTTC. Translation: CASSRGTYYEQYF.

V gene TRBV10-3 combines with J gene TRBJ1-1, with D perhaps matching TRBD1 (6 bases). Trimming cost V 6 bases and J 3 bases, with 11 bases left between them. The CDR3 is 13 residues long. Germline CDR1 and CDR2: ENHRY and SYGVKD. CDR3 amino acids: CAIRQGLDTEAFF. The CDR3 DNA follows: TGTGCCATCAGGCAGGGGTTGGACACTGAAGCTTTCTTT.

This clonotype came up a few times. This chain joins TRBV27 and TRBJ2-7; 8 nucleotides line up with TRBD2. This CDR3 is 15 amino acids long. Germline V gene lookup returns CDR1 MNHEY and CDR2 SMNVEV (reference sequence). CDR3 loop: CPPGGGSGKNYEQYF. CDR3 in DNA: TGTCCCCCGGGGGGTGGTAGCGGGAAGAACTACGAGCAGTACTTC.

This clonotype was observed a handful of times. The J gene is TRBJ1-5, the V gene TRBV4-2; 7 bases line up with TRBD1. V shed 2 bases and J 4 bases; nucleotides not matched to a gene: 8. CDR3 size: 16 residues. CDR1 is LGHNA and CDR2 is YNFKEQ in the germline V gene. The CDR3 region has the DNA TGTGCCAGCAGCCAACGGGACAGCCCTTCTAATCAGCCCCAGCATTTT. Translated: CASSQRDSPSNQPQHF.

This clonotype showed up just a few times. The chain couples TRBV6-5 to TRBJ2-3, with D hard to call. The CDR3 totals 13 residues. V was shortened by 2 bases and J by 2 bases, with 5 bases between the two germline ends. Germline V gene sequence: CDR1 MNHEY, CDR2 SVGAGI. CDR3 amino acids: CASSYALTDTQYF. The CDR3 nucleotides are TGTGCCAGCAGTTACGCCCTCACAGATACGCAGTATTTT.

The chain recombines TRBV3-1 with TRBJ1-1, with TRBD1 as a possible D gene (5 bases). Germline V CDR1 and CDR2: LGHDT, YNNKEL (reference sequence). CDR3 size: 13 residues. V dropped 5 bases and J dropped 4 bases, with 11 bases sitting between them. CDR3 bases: TGTGCCAGCAGCGAAGGGGCGCGCACTGAAGCTTTCTTT. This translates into CASSEGARTEAFF. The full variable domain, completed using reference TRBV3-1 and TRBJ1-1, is DTAVSQTPKYLVTQMGNDKSIKCEQNLGHDTMYWYKQDSKKFLKIMFSYNNKELIINETVPNRFSPKSPDKAHLNLHINSLELGDSAVYFCASSEGARTEAFFGQGTRLTVV.

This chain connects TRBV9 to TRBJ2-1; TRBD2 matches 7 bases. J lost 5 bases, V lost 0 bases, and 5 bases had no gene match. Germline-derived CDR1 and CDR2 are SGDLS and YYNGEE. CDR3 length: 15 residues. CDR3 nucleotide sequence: TGTGCCAGCAGCGTAGTGTCTAGCGGTGACAATGAGCAGTTCTTC. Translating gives CASSVVSSGDNEQFF.

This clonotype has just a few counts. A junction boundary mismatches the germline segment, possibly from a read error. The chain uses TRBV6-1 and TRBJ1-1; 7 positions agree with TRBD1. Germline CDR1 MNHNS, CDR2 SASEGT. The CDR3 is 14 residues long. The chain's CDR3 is CASGDSQMNTEAFF. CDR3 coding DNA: TGCGCGTCGGGGGACAGCCAAATGAACACTGAAGCTTTCTTT.

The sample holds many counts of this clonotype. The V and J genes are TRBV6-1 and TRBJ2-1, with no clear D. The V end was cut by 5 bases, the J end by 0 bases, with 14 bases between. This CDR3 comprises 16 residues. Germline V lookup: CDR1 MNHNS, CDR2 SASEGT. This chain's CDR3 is CASSPTVTLSYNEQFF. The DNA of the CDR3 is TGTGCCAGCAGTCCTACAGTTACTCTCTCCTACAATGAGCAGTTCTTC.

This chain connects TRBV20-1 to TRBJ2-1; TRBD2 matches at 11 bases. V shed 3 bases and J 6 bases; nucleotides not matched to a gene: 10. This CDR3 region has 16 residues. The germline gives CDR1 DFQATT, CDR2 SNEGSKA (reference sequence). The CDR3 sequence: CSASFVLAGGFNEQFF. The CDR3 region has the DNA TGCAGTGCTAGTTTCGTTCTAGCGGGAGGTTTCAATGAGCAGTTCTTC.

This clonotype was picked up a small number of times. The CDR3 coding sequence is TGTGCCAGCAGCCAAGAGTCAGCTGAAGCTTTCTTT. It encodes CASSQESAEAFF. The V and J genes are TRBV3-1 and TRBJ1-1; D unresolved. The CDR3 loop spans 12 amino acids. The V gene lost 0 bases and the J gene lost 6 bases, with 5 bases spanning the gap. Germline loops: CDR1 LGHDT, CDR2 YNNKEL (reference sequence). Filled out from reference TRBV3-1 and TRBJ1-1, the complete variable domain reads DTAVSQTPKYLVTQMGNDKSIKCEQNLGHDTMYWYKQDSKKFLKIMFSYNNKELIINETVPNRFSPKSPDKAHLNLHINSLELGDSAVYFCASSQESAEAFFGQGTRLTVV.